The rows below give T cell receptor beta chains drawn from one sample of a study of identical twins. TCRdb reanalysed the 5' RACE reads using MiXCR and keeps one entry per CDR3 protein. The sample lists just over 500,000 distinct CDR3 sequences, about 20% occurring once. The data were also submitted as part of a second study, on T cells expressing NK-cell markers.

The sequencing sample was made of CD4+ T cells sorted from blood. All receptors derive from a woman under 30 in good health. The CDR3 runs from the conserved cysteine through the conserved F or W. Fields, in order: D gene, V gene, J gene, clone size, CDR3 protein, CDR3 DNA. A D gene is named only where the DNA matches it firmly. The size entry is marked missing in some rows and otherwise reads once, few, many or a size class.

>-|TRBV7-2|TRBJ1-1|-
CASSSKLNTEAFF
TGTGCCAGCAGCTCTAAATTGAACACTGAAGCTTTCTTT
>-|TRBV14|TRBJ2-1|-
CASSPSGSRINEQFF
TGTGCCAGCAGCCCCTCCGGATCGAGGATCAATGAGCAGTTCTTC
>TRBD2|TRBV7-2|TRBJ2-1|-
CASSLARGRDNEQFF
TGTGCCAGCAGCTTAGCGCGAGGGAGGGACAATGAGCAGTTCTTC
>TRBD2|TRBV20-1|TRBJ2-1|-
CSATKGLAGHEQFF
TGCAGTGCTACCAAGGGACTAGCAGGCCATGAGCAGTTCTTC
>-|TRBV6-6|TRBJ1-1|many
CASTKAGATEAFF
TGTGCCAGCACCAAGGCAGGGGCCACTGAAGCTTTCTTT
>TRBD1|TRBV5-1|TRBJ1-4|once
CASSSSGGGEKLFF
TGCGCCAGCAGCTCTTCAGGGGGGGGGGAAAAACTGTTTTTT
>-|TRBV7-9|TRBJ2-5|-
CASSLFGAGETQYF
TGTGCCAGCAGCTTATTCGGGGCAGGGGAGACCCAGTACTTC
>-|TRBV12-3/TRBV12-4|TRBJ1-1|-
CASSSEGMRATEAFF
TGTGCCAGCAGTTCAGAGGGTATGAGGGCCACTGAAGCTTTCTTT
>TRBD1|TRBV6-4|TRBJ1-1|-
CASSADRGTEAFF
TGTGCCAGCAGTGCGGACAGGGGGACTGAAGCTTTCTTT
>-|TRBV5-1|TRBJ2-5|-
CASSLGVSGETQYF
TGCGCCAGCAGCTTGGGGGTGTCGGGGGAGACCCAGTACTTC
>-|TRBV20-1|TRBJ2-1|few
CSASPAWEQFF
TGCAGTGCTAGCCCCGCCTGGGAGCAGTTCTTC
>-|TRBV29-1|TRBJ1-1|few
CSVESQAAGAFF
TGCAGCGTTGAAAGTCAGGCAGCGGGAGCTTTCTTT
>TRBD2|TRBV5-5|TRBJ2-5|-
CASSFGLAAWGETQYF
TGTGCCAGCAGCTTCGGACTAGCGGCCTGGGGAGAGACCCAGTACTTC
>-|TRBV6-5|TRBJ1-1|-
CASSRRRTEAFF
TGTGCCAGCAGCCGAAGACGCACTGAAGCTTTCTTT
>-|TRBV7-2|TRBJ2-7|-
CASSQGPGTNYEQYF
TGTGCCAGCAGCCAGGGGCCCGGGACCAACTACGAGCAGTACTTC
>TRBD2|TRBV7-6|TRBJ2-2|-
CASSLALGLAGGQNTGELFF
TGTGCCAGCAGCCTAGCATTGGGACTAGCGGGGGGGCAGAACACCGGGGAGCTGTTTTTT
>-|TRBV12-3/TRBV12-4|TRBJ2-7|many
CASSLGQYYEQYF
TGTGCCAGCAGTTTAGGGCAGTACTACGAGCAGTACTTC
>-|TRBV10-3|TRBJ1-2|few
CAISGGVYGYTF
TGTGCCATCAGTGGAGGGGTCTATGGCTACACCTTC
>TRBD2|TRBV10-3|TRBJ2-1|few
CAISEPQTSGGPSPRNEQFF
TGTGCCATCAGTGAGCCCCAGACTAGCGGGGGGCCTTCCCCTCGCAATGAGCAGTTCTTC
>TRBD1|TRBV7-8|TRBJ1-4|-
CASSLRTGANEKLFF
TGTGCCAGCAGCCTCCGGACAGGGGCGAATGAAAAACTGTTTTTT
>-|TRBV5-1|TRBJ2-3|few
CASSLTGWPQYF
TGCGCCAGCAGCTTGACAGGGTGGCCGCAGTATTTT
>TRBD2|TRBV19|TRBJ2-1|-
CASSAAGLAVNEQFF
TGTGCCAGTTCCGCCGCGGGACTAGCGGTCAATGAGCAGTTCTTC
>-|TRBV7-2|TRBJ2-3|few
CASSLAPRESTDTQYF
TGTGCCAGCAGCTTAGCTCCGCGGGAAAGCACAGATACGCAGTATTTT
>-|TRBV7-9|TRBJ1-1|many
CASSARAWDTEAFF
TGTGCCAGCAGCGCGAGGGCCTGGGACACTGAAGCTTTCTTT
>-|TRBV7-2|TRBJ2-5|few
CASSFSSRQETQYF
TGTGCCAGCAGCTTCTCTTCCCGACAAGAGACCCAGTACTTC
>-|TRBV20-1|TRBJ2-1|few
CSARHDYRHEQFF
TGCAGTGCTAGGCACGATTACCGACATGAGCAGTTCTTC
>-|TRBV30|TRBJ2-7|-
CAWSVSGWVSEQYF
TGTGCCTGGAGTGTAAGCGGATGGGTGAGCGAGCAGTACTTC
>TRBD1|TRBV12-3/TRBV12-4|TRBJ1-1|many
CASGNQGAGTEAFF
TGTGCCAGCGGGAATCAGGGGGCTGGGACTGAAGCTTTCTTT
>TRBD1|TRBV4-3|TRBJ2-1|-
CASSPGQGPHNEQFF
TGCGCCAGCAGCCCGGGACAGGGCCCTCACAATGAGCAGTTCTTC
>-|TRBV20-1|TRBJ1-5|-
CSVASLYSNQPQHF
TGCAGTGTCGCCAGCTTATATAGCAATCAGCCCCAGCATTTT
>-|TRBV2|TRBJ2-2|-
CASSKQTNTGELFF
TGTGCCAGCAGTAAACAAACGAACACCGGGGAGCTGTTTTTT
>-|TRBV2|TRBJ2-7|-
CASSESRSVFAYEQYF
TGTGCCAGCAGTGAATCCCGCTCGGTCTTCGCCTACGAGCAGTACTTC
>-|TRBV5-1|TRBJ2-2|few
CASSLALLANTGELFF
TGCGCCAGCAGCTTGGCCCTACTAGCGAACACCGGGGAGCTGTTTTTT
>-|TRBV6-1|TRBJ1-5|-
CASRKRGISNQPQHF
TGTGCCAGCAGGAAAAGGGGAATTAGCAATCAGCCCCAGCATTTT
>TRBD1|TRBV7-9|TRBJ1-2|-
CASSLARDRGFFHGYTF
TGTGCCAGCAGCTTAGCTCGGGACAGGGGTTTCTTCCATGGCTACACCTTC
>-|TRBV19|TRBJ2-7|few
CASTGLDSYEQYF
TGTGCCAGTACCGGACTGGACTCCTACGAGCAGTACTTC
>-|TRBV6-2/TRBV6-3|TRBJ2-1|-
CATKRGDSKFF
TGTGCCACCAAAAGGGGGGACAGTAAGTTCTTC
>-|TRBV20-1|TRBJ2-1|-
CSASPSGRSGEQFF
TGCAGTGCTAGCCCCTCGGGTCGTAGCGGTGAGCAGTTCTTC